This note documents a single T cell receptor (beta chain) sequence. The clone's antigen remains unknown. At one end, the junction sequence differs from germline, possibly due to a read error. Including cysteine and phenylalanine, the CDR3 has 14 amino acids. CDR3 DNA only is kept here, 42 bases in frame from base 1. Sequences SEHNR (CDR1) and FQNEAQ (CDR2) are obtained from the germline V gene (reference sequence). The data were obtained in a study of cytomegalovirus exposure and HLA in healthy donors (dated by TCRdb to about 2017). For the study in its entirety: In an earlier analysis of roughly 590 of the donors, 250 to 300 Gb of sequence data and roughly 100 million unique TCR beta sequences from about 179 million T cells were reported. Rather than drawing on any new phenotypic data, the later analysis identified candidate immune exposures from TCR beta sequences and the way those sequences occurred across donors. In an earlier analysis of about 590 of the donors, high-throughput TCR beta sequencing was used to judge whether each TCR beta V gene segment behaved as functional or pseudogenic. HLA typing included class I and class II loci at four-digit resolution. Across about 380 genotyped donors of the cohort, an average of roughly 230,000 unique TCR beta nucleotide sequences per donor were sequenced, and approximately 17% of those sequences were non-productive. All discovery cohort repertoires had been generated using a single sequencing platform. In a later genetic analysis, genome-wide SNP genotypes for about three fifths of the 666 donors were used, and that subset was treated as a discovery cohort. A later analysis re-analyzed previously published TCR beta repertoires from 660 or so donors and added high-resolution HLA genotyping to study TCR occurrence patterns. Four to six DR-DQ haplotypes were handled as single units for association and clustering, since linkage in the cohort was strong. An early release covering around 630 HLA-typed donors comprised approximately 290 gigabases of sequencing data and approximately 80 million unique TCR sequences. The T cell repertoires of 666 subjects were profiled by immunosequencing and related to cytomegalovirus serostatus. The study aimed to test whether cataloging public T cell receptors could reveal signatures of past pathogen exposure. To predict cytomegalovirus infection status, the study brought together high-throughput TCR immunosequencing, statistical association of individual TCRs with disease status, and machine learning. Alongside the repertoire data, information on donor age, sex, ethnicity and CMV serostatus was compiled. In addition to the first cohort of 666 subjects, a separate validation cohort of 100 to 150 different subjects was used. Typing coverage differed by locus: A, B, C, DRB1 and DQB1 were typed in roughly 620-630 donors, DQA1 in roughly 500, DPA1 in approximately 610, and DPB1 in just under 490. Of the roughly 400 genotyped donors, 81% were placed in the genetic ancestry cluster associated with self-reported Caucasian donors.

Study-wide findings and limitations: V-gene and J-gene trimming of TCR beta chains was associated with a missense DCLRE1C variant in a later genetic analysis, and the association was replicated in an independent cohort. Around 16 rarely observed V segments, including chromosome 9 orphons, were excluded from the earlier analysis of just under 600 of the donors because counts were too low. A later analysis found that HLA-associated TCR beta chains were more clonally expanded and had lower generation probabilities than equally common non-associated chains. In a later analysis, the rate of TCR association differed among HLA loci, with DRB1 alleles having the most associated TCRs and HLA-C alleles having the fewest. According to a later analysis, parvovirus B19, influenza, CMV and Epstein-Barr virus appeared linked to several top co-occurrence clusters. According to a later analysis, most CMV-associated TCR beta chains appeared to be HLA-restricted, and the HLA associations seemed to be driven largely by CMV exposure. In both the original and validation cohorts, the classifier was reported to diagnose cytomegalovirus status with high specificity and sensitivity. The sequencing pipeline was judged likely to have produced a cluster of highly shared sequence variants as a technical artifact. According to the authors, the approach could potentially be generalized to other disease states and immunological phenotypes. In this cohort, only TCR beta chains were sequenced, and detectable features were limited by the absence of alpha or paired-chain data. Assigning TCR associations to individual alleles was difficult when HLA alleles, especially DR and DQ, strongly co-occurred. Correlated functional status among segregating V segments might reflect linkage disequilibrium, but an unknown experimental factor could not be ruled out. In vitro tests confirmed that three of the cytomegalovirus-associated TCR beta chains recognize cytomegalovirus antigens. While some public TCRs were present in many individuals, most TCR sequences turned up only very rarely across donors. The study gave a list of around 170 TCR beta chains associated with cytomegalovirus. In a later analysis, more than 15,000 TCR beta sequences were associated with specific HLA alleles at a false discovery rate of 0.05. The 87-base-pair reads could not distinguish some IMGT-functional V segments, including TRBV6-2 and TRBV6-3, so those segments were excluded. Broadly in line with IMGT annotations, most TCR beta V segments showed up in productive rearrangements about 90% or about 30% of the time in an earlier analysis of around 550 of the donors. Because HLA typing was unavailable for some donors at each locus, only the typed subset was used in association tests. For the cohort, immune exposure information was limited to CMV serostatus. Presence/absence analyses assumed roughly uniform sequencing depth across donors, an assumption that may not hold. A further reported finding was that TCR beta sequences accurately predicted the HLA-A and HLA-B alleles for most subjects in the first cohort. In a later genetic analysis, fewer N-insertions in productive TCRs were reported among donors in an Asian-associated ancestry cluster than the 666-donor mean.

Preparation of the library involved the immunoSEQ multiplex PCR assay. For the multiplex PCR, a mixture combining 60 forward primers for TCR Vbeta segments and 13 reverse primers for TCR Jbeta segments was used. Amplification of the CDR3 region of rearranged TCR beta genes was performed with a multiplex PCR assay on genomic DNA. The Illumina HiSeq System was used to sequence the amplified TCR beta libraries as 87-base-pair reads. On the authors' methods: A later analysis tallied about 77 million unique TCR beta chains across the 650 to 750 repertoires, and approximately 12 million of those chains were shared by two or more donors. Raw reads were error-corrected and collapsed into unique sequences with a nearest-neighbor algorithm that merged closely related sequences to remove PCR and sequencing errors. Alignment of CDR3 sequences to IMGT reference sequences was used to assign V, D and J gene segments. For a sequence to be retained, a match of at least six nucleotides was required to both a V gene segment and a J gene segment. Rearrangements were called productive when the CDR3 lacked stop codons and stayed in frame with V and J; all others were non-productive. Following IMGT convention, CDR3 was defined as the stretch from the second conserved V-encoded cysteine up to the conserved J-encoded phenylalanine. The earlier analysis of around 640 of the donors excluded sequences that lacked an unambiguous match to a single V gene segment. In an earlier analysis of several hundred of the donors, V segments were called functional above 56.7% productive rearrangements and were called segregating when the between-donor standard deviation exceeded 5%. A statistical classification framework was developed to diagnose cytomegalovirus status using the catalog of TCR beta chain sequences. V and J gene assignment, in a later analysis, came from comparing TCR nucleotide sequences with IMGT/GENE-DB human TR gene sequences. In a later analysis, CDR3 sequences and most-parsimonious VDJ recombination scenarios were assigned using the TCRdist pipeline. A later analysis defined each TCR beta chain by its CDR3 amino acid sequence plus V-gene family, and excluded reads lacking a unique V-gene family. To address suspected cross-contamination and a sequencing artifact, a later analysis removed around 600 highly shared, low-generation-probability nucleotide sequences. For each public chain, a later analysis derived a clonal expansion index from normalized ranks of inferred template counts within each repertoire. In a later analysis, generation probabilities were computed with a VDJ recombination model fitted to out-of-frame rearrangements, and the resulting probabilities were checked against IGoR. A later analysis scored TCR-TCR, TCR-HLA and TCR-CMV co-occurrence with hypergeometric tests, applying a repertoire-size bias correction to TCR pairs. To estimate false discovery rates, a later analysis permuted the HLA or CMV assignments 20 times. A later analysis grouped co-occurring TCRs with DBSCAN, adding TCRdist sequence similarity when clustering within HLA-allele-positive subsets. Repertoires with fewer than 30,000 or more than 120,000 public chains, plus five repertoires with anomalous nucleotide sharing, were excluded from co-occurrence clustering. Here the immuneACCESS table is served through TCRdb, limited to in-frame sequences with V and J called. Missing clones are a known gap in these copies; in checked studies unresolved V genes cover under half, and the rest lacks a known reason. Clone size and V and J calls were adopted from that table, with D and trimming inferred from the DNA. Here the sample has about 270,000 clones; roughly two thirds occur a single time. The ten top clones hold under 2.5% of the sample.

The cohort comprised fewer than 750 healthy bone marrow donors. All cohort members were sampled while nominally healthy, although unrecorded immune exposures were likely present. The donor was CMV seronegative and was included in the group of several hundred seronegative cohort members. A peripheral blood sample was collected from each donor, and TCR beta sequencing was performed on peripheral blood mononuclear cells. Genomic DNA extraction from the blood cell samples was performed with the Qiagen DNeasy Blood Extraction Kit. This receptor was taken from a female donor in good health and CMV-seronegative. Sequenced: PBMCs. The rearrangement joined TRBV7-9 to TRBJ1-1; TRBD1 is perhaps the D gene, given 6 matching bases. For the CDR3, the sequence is CSSSLVRGKTEAFF. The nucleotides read TGTTCCAGCAGCTTAGTCAGGGGTAAGACTGAAGCTTTCTTT.